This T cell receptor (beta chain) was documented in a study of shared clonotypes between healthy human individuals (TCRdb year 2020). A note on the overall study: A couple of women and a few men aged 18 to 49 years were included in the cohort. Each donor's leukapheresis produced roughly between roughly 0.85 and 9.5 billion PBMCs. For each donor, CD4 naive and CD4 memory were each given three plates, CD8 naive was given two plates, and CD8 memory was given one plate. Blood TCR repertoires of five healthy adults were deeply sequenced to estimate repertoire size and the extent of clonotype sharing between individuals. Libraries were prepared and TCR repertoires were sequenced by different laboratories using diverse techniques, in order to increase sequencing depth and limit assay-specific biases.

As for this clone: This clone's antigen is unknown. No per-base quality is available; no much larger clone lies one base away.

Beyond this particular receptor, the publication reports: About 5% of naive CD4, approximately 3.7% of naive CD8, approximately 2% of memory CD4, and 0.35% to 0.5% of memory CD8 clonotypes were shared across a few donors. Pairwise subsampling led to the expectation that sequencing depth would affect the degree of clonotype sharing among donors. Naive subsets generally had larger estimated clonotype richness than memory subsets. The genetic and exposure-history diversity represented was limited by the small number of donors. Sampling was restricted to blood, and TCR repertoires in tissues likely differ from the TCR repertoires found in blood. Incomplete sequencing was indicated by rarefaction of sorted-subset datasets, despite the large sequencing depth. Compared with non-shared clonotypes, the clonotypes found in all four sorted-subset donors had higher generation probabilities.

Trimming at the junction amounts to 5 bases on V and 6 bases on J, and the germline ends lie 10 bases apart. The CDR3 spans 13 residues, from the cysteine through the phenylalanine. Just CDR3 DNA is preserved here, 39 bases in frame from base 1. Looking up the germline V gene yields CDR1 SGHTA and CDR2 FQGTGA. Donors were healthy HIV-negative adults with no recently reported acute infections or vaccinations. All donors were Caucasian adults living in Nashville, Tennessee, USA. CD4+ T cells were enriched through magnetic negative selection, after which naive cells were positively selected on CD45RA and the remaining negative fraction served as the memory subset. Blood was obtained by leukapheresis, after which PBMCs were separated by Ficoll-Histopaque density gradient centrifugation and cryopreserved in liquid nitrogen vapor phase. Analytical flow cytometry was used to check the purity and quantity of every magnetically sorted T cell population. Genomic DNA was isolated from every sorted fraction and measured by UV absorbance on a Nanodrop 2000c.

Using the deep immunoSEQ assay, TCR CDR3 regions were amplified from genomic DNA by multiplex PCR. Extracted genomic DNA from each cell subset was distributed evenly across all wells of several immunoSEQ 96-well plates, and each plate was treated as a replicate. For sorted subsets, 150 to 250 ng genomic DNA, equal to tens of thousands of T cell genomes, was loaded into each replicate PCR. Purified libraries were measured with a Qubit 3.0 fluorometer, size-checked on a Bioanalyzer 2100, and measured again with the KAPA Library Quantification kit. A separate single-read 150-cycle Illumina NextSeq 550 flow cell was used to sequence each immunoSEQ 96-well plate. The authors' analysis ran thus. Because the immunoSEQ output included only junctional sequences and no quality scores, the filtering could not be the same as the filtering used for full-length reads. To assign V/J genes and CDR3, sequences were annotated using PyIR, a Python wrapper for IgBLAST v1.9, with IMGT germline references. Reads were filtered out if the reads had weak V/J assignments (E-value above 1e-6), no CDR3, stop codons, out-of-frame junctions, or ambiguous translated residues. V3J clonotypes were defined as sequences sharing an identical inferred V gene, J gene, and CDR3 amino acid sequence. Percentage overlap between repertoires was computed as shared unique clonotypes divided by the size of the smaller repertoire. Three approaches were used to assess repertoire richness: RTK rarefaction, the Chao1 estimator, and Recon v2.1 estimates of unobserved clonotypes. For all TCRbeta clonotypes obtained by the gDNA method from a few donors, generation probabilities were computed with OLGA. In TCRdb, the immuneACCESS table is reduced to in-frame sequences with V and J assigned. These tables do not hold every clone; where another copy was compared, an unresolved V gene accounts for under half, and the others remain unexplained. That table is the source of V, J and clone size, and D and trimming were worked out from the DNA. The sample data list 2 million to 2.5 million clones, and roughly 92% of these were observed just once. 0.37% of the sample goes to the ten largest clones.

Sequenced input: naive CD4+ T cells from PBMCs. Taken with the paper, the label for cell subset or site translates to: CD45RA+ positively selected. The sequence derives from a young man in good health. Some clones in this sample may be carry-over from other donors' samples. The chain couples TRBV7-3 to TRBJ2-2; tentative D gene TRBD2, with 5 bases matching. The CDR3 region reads CASSEGIPGELFF. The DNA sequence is TGTGCCAGCAGCGAGGGTATCCCCGGGGAGCTGTTTTTT.